This T cell receptor beta chain comes out of a study of blood T cell repertoires in COVID-19. Study-level information: Some COVID-19 samples were acute and others convalescent; all came from the United States, Italy and Spain. The cDNA or gDNA used as material had been derived from T cells, B-cell-depleted T cells, or PBMCs.

There are 14 residues in the CDR3. After removal of 4 bases from V and 4 bases from J, the junction contained 6 bases not matched to a gene. Per the germline V gene, CDR1 is SGHVS and CDR2 is FQNEAQ. In the original processing: Reference gene primer amplification gave estimated nucleated cell counts. Only in-frame clones appear in the TCRdb table, and some are missing; sequencing was by immunoSEQ multiplex PCR. V and J calls and clone size are those listed in that table; D and trimming were worked out from the DNA. The data hold 270,000 or so clones, with 82% observed a single time. This chain links TRBV7-8 with TRBJ2-5; TRBD1 matches 7 bases. The sample was peripheral blood. This receptor was taken from a woman aged 18 to 35 with acute or convalescent COVID-19. CDR3 in amino acids: CASSSDRDGETQYF. CDR3 bases: TGTGCCAGCAGCTCTGACAGGGACGGAGAGACCCAGTACTTC. Full variable domain (remainder filled in from reference TRBV7-8 and TRBJ2-5): GAGVSQSPRYKVAKRGQDVALRCDPISGHVSLFWYQQALGQGPEFLTYFQNEAQLDKSGLPSDRFFAERPEGSVSTLKIQRTQQEDSAVYLCASSSDRDGETQYFGPGTRLLVL.